The present T cell receptor (beta chain) was sequenced within a study of blood T cell repertoires in COVID-19. Overall study: Samples taken during acute and convalescent COVID-19 were collected in the United States, Italy and Spain. The cDNA or gDNA used as material had been derived from T cells, B-cell-depleted T cells, or PBMCs.

In the original workflow: Estimation of nucleated cell counts was performed using reference gene primer amplification. The method was immunoSEQ multiplex PCR; TCRdb's version includes in-frame clones alone and lacks a portion of them. D and trimming come from the DNA, and the V and J calls and clone size come from that table. Of 150,000 or so clones in the sample, about 86% were seen once. CDR1 and CDR2 from the germline V gene are MDHEN and SYDVKM. This CDR3 is 16 amino acids long. V was clipped by 4 bases and J by 8 bases, with 20 bases between them. Sequences were obtained from peripheral blood. The TCR was taken from a woman over 75 with acute or convalescent COVID-19. The V call is TRBV28, the J call TRBJ1-4; the D gene is possibly TRBD1 (5 bases). CDR3 nucleotides: TGTGCCAGCAGTTGCCCCTCATGTCCGTGGGGCGAAAAACTGTTTTTT. Its protein product is CASSCPSCPWGEKLFF.